What follows are 8 T cell receptor beta chains derived from one specimen sequenced in a study of control samples from healthy donors and cancer patients. The assay was immunoSEQ multiplex PCR, and TCRdb's table has in-frame clones only and misses some. Of roughly 370,000 clones listed, about 93% are singletons. The sample consisted of PBMCs. These receptors were taken from a man in his forties with head and neck cancer.

The chain joins TRBV7-9 to TRBJ1-2, with D hard to call. The CDR3 extends over 13 amino acids. V dropped 2 bases and J dropped 4 bases, with 8 bases sitting between them. Germline values: CDR1 SEHNR, CDR2 FQNEAQ (reference sequence). The DNA for the CDR3 is TGTGCCAGCAGCTTAACGGAGTCCTATGGCTACACCTTC. Residues: CASSLTESYGYTF.

In this sample, this clone turned up once. This rearrangement joins TRBV30 to TRBJ1-2, with a weak D call TRBD1 (5 bases). Looked up from germline, CDR1 is GTSNPN and CDR2 is SVGIG (reference sequence). This CDR3 has 16 residues. Trimming stripped 4 bases from V and 8 bases from J, with 26 bases between. The CDR3 region is CAWNPLPGWGVGGYTF. The CDR3 DNA follows: TGTGCCTGGAACCCATTACCAGGGTGGGGAGTGGGCGGCTACACCTTC.

The chain is built from TRBV28 and TRBJ2-7, with D uncertain. The CDR3 loop spans 11 amino acids. Germline V gene lookup returns CDR1 MDHEN and CDR2 SYDVKM. The V end lost 5 bases, the J end lost 12 bases, and 14 bases lay between the germline ends. This chain's CDR3 is CASSGRRARYF. CDR3 sequence (DNA): TGTGCCAGCAGTGGTCGCCGAGCGAGGTACTTC.

V usage is TRBV24-1 and J usage is TRBJ2-5, with 8 positions matching TRBD2. CDR1 and CDR2 (germline): KGHDR, SFDVKD. V dropped 7 bases and J dropped 3; count of bases not matched to a gene: 12. There are 16 residues in the CDR3. The CDR3 DNA is TGTGCCACCAGCCCAGAGGAGGCGGGGGGAAAAGAGACCCAGTACTTC. Its protein is CATSPEEAGGKETQYF.

Only one count was recorded for this clone. The CDR3 loop reads CASSDRDTGQETQYF. In DNA form, the CDR3 reads TGTGCCAGCAGCGACCGGGACACGGGCCAAGAGACCCAGTACTTC. The chain couples TRBV21-1 to TRBJ2-5; the table names TRBD1, a call not compared with the DNA. TRBV21-1 is termed a pseudogene. The CDR3 length is 15 residues.

J is TRBJ1-3 and V is TRBV5-1; D remains ambiguous. Germline-derived CDR1 and CDR2 are SGHRS and YFSETQ. The CDR3 totals 14 residues. Trimming removed 5 bases at V and 0 bases at J, with 9 bases between. CDR3 amino acids: CASSTGTSGNTIYF. The CDR3 nucleotides read TGCGCCAGCAGTACTGGTACCTCTGGAAACACCATATATTTT.

This clone appeared once. V gene TRBV2 combines with J gene TRBJ2-7; D might be TRBD1 (6 bases). Trimming removed 8 bases at V and 0 bases at J, with 14 bases between. Germline V CDR1 and CDR2: SNHLY, FYNNEI. There are 14 residues in the CDR3. The CDR3 protein is CASCTQGPSYEQYF. The CDR3 DNA sequence: TGTGCCAGCTGTACGCAGGGGCCCTCCTACGAGCAGTACTTC.

The J gene is TRBJ2-2, the V gene TRBV5-1, with 9 nucleotides matching TRBD1. In germline, CDR1 is SGHRS, CDR2 YFSETQ. CDR3 length: 14 residues. Trimming removed 8 bases from V and 1 base from J; junction bases left unmatched: 3. The CDR3 coding sequence is TGCGCCAGTAAGACAGGGGGGAACACCGGGGAGCTGTTTTTT. Translated: CASKTGGNTGELFF.